The 24 T cell receptor beta chains reported below all come from one sample, sequenced in a study of type 1 regulatory T cells. Their specific antigens are unknown. TCRdb redid the calling of the reads with MiXCR, one entry per CDR3 protein. Seen here are approximately 72,000 distinct CDR3 sequences, approximately 64% observed once, and the top ten hold 7.6%. The specimen sequenced was cultured T cells, either the whole culture or a sorted T cell fraction (not recorded which). Noted subset: Tr1-enriched cell product generated in vitro against host alloantigens. The receptors originated from a human donor in good health.

This clonotype was detected a few times. The chain is built from TRBV7-2 and TRBJ2-7, with 7 positions matching TRBD1. The junction had 16 bases not matched to a gene; V was cut back by 5 bases and J by 6 bases. The CDR3 contains 16 residues. Germline V gene data show CDR1 as SGHTA and CDR2 as FQGNSA. In DNA form, the CDR3 reads TGTGCCAGCAGCGCCATTAGTCCAGGGCCAGGGGGCGAGCAGTACTTC. This codes for CASSAISPGPGGEQYF. The full variable domain, with the rest looked up from reference TRBV7-2 and TRBJ2-7, is GAGVSQSPSNKVTEKGKDVELRCDPISGHTALYWYRQSLGQGLEFLIYFQGNSAPDKSGLPSDRFSAERTGGSVSTLTIQRTQQEDSAVYLCASSAISPGPGGEQYFGPGTRLTVT.

The rearrangement uses TRBV5-1 and TRBJ2-1; no reliable D call. CDR3 size: 11 residues. Germline-derived CDR1 and CDR2 are SGHRS and YFSETQ. The V gene lost 2 bases and the J gene lost 8 bases, with 5 bases spanning the gap. The CDR3 DNA sequence: TGCGCCAGCAGCTTTCAGGATGAGCAGTTCTTC. This encodes CASSFQDEQFF.

This clonotype was seen ten or more times. The chain combines TRBV19 with TRBJ2-1; the D is unclear. CDR3 length equals 14 residues. The V gene lost 7 bases and the J gene lost 0 bases, with 10 bases spanning the gap. The V gene's germline CDR1 is LNHDA and CDR2 SQIVND (reference sequence). This chain's CDR3 is CASKERASYNEQFF. The CDR3 DNA is TGTGCCAGTAAGGAACGGGCCTCCTACAATGAGCAGTTCTTC.

The rearrangement uses TRBV7-9 and TRBJ2-3; D is ambiguous. Trimming cost V 5 bases and J 2 bases, with 11 bases left between them. There are 14 residues in the CDR3. Germline V gene sequence: CDR1 SEHNR, CDR2 FQNEAQ (reference sequence). In DNA, the CDR3 is TGTGCCAGCAGCCCGCGACCCCTCACAGATACGCAGTATTTT. It codes for CASSPRPLTDTQYF.

This clonotype was picked up a small number of times. J is TRBJ2-2 and V is TRBV27; weak D call: TRBD2 (5 bases). V was clipped by 3 bases and J by 6 bases, with 17 bases between them. CDR3 size: 16 residues. Germline V gives CDR1 MNHEY, CDR2 SMNVEV (reference sequence). The CDR3 protein is CASSLERRERPGELFF. CDR3 DNA: TGTGCCAGCAGTTTGGAGCGGAGAGAACGGCCCGGGGAGCTGTTTTTT.

The V gene is TRBV7-2, the J gene TRBJ2-7; 8 positions agree with TRBD2. Unmatched junction bases numbered 9, after V lost 2 bases and J lost 6 bases. CDR1 and CDR2 from the germline V gene are SGHTA and FQGNSA. CDR3 length equals 15 residues. Written as DNA, the CDR3 is TGTGCCAGCAGCTTATTCGCGGGAGGTGGGCCCGAGCAGTACTTC. Translation gives CASSLFAGGGPEQYF.

V is TRBV4-2 and J is TRBJ2-7; tentatively, D is TRBD1 (7 bases). V was cut by 1 base and J by 2 bases, with 15 bases left in between. CDR3 length: 16 residues. Germline loops: CDR1 LGHNA, CDR2 YNFKEQ. Written as DNA, the CDR3 is TGTGCCAGCAGCCAAGCCGCGGGACAGCGGACCTACGAGCAGTACTTC. Translated, it gives CASSQAAGQRTYEQYF.

The chain couples TRBV10-3 to TRBJ1-4; D not certain. CDR1 and CDR2 (germline): ENHRY, SYGVKD. V lost 0 bases and J 8 bases, leaving 13 bases between the germline ends. The CDR3 loop spans 15 amino acids. The CDR3 DNA follows: TGTGCCATCAGTGAGTCGGGTCCCCCGTCGGAAAAACTGTTTTTT. It is translated as CAISESGPPSEKLFF.

This clonotype occurred a few times. This chain links TRBV20-1 with TRBJ2-2; tentative D call: TRBD2 (6 bases). From germline, CDR1 is DFQATT and CDR2 SNEGSKA (reference sequence). Trimming took off 0 bases at V and 0 bases at J, with 17 bases between the two ends. This CDR3 contains 18 residues. The DNA for the CDR3 is TGCAGTGCTAGAGACCCCTCCCGAGCGGGCGCGAACACCGGGGAGCTGTTTTTT. Its translation: CSARDPSRAGANTGELFF.

The chain has TRBV18 and TRBJ2-5; TRBD2 aligns across 11 bases. V was pared by 3 bases and J by 3 bases, with 0 bases of the junction left unmatched. This CDR3 region has 14 residues. Germline CDR1 reads KGHSH; CDR2 reads LQKENI. The CDR3 DNA reads TGTGCCAGCTCACCGGGACTAGCGGAAGAGACCCAGTACTTC. This encodes CASSPGLAEETQYF.

V gene TRBV9 combines with J gene TRBJ2-1; the match to TRBD2 covers 12 bases. CDR1 and CDR2 (germline): SGDLS, YYNGEE. The V gene end was trimmed by 3 bases and the J gene end by 5 bases; junction bases not matched to a gene: 0. The CDR3 extends over 14 amino acids. The CDR3 protein is CASSASGRDNEQFF. The DNA for the CDR3 is TGTGCCAGCAGCGCTAGCGGGAGGGACAATGAGCAGTTCTTC.

The chain is built from TRBV20-1 and TRBJ2-1, with D maybe TRBD2 (6 bases). The germline V gene encodes CDR1 DFQATT and CDR2 SNEGSKA (reference sequence). V lost 5 bases, J lost 5 bases, and 19 bases lay in between. The CDR3 loop spans 15 amino acids. CDR3 region: CSAGPPRGGDNEQFF. CDR3 DNA sequence: TGCAGTGCTGGCCCCCCGAGGGGAGGAGACAATGAGCAGTTCTTC.

This clonotype has only a few counts. The chain uses TRBV12-3 or TRBV12-4 and TRBJ2-5; D assignment may be TRBD1 or TRBD2 (5 bases each). There are 14 residues in the CDR3. Trimming stripped 1 base from V and 1 base from J, with 7 bases between. The CDR3 loop is CASSLVGGQETQYF. The CDR3 DNA reads as TGTGCCAGCAGTTTAGTTGGGGGCCAAGAGACCCAGTACTTC.

In its sample, this clonotype was seen a few times. This chain connects TRBV5-1 to TRBJ2-1; 8 bases are shared with TRBD2. The CDR3 contains 16 residues. The germline gives CDR1 SGHRS, CDR2 YFSETQ. Unmatched junction bases numbered 11, after V lost 4 bases and J lost 5 bases. The CDR3, as DNA: TGCGCCAGCAGCGTCGGGAGGGTTATCCGGGACAATGAGCAGTTCTTC. Its protein product is CASSVGRVIRDNEQFF. Variable domain in full (rest from reference TRBV5-1 and TRBJ2-1): KAGVTQTPRYLIKTRGQQVTLSCSPISGHRSVSWYQQTPGQGLQFLFEYFSETQRNKGNFPGRFSGRQFSNSRSEMNVSTLELGDSALYLCASSVGRVIRDNEQFFGPGTRLTVL.

This clonotype appeared a few times. The CDR3 nucleotides are TGCAGTGCCTATGGACAGAGCAATCAGCCCCAGCATTTT. Protein sequence: CSAYGQSNQPQHF. The rearrangement joins TRBV20-1 to TRBJ1-5; weak D call: TRBD1 (6 bases). This CDR3 comprises 13 residues. Germline-derived CDR1 and CDR2 are DFQATT and SNEGSKA (reference sequence). V lost 6 bases to trimming and J lost 1 base, with 10 bases between them.

The chain uses TRBV10-1 and TRBJ2-5; weak D call: TRBD2 (6 bases). V was pared by 5 bases and J by 2 bases, with 12 bases between. The CDR3 spans 14 residues. The germline CDR1 and CDR2 sequences are WNHNN and SYGVQD (reference sequence). The CDR3 protein is CASSRDGSQETQYF. The CDR3 DNA sequence: TGCGCCAGCAGTCGAGACGGGAGTCAAGAGACCCAGTACTTC.

This chain joins TRBV29-1 and TRBJ2-3; D perhaps matches TRBD2 (5 bases). V shed 6 bases and J shed 1 base, with 11 bases lying between them. Germline CDR1 reads SQVTM; CDR2 reads ANQGSEA. The CDR3 sequence is 13 residues long. The CDR3 loop is CSVYPRGTDTQYF. DNA for the CDR3: TGCAGCGTATATCCGAGGGGCACAGATACGCAGTATTTT.

This clonotype has more than one count but fewer than ten. V is TRBV5-4 and J is TRBJ2-5; D gene unclear. Germline lookup yields CDR1 SGHNT and CDR2 YYREEE (reference sequence). The CDR3 consists of 14 residues. Trimming cost V 2 bases and J 4 bases, with 12 bases left between them. Written as DNA, the CDR3 is TGTGCCAGCAGCTTCCGCAGATCAGGAGAGACCCAGTACTTC. Residues: CASSFRRSGETQYF. Using reference TRBV5-4 and TRBJ2-5 for the parts outside the CDR3, the full variable domain is ETGVTQSPTHLIKTRGQQVTLRCSSQSGHNTVSWYQQALGQGPQFIFQYYREEENGRGNFPPRFSGLQFPNYSSELNVNALELDDSALYLCASSFRRSGETQYFGPGTRLLVL.

The V gene is TRBV7-7, the J gene TRBJ2-5, with D possibly TRBD1 on 5 matching bases. From germline, CDR1 is SSHAT and CDR2 FNYEAQ (reference sequence). Trimming took off 5 bases at V and 1 base at J, with 8 bases between the two ends. CDR3 length: 13 residues. CDR3 residues: CASSPDTQETQYF. CDR3 in DNA: TGTGCCAGCAGCCCGGACACCCAAGAGACCCAGTACTTC.

The chain carries TRBV29-1 and TRBJ1-1, with 8 nucleotides matching TRBD1. V lost 6 bases, J lost 2 bases, and 2 bases stayed unmatched. The CDR3 consists of 12 residues. CDR1 and CDR2 from the germline V gene are SQVTM and ANQGSEA. CDR3 sequence: CSVDRGNTEAFF. CDR3 coding DNA: TGCAGCGTCGACAGGGGAAACACTGAAGCTTTCTTT.

V and J are TRBV20-1 and TRBJ1-2; 8 nucleotides line up with TRBD1. The CDR3 is made up of 12 amino acids. CDR1 and CDR2 from the germline V gene are DFQATT and SNEGSKA (reference sequence). Unmatched junction bases numbered 3, after V lost 5 bases and J lost 4 bases. The CDR3 loop is CSADGTGYGYTF. CDR3 DNA: TGCAGTGCTGACGGGACAGGCTATGGCTACACCTTC.

This clonotype was counted a few times. The rearrangement links TRBV20-1 to TRBJ1-1, with TRBD1 as a possible D gene (5 bases). The germline V and J ends were trimmed by 6 bases and 0 bases, with 14 bases remaining between them. Germline assignment: CDR1 DFQATT and CDR2 SNEGSKA (reference sequence). The CDR3 extends over 14 amino acids. The CDR3 DNA sequence: TGCAGTGCGATAACAGGAATTCTGAACACTGAAGCTTTCTTT. Translated: CSAITGILNTEAFF.

The chain has TRBV20-1 and TRBJ2-3; the match to TRBD1 covers 7 bases. Per germline, CDR1 DFQATT and CDR2 SNEGSKA (reference sequence). The CDR3 consists of 16 residues. J lost 6 bases, V lost 1 base, and 13 bases had no gene match. The CDR3 reads CSARGQTSTGADTQYF. CDR3 DNA: TGCAGTGCTAGAGGGCAAACGTCAACAGGGGCGGATACGCAGTATTTT.

The table lists this clonotype with a few counts. The V gene is TRBV5-1, the J gene TRBJ2-3, with TRBD2 identical over 13 bases. Germline CDR1 and CDR2: SGHRS and YFSETQ. The CDR3 loop spans 17 amino acids. Trimming took 4 bases from V and 5 from J; bases not matched to a gene: 10. CDR3 DNA: TGCGCCAGCAGCCCAGGACTAGCGGGAGCGAAGGGAGATACGCAGTATTTT. Translation: CASSPGLAGAKGDTQYF.